This TCR beta chain was recorded in a study of cytomegalovirus exposure and HLA in healthy donors. This CDR3 has 15 amino acids. V gave up 2 bases and J gave up 2 bases, with 14 bases separating them. Looked up from germline, CDR1 is GTSNPN and CDR2 is SVGIG (reference sequence). A multiplex PCR was run with 60 Vbeta primers and 13 Jbeta primers. The repertoire was sequenced with immunoSEQ multiplex PCR; TCRdb's copy has only in-frame clones and lacks some. The profile shows around 150,000 clones, 84% of them singletons. This TCR came from a man aged 45-65 years in good health and CMV-seropositive. Sequenced input: PBMCs. V is TRBV30 and J is TRBJ2-3; a weak D match, TRBD1 (6 bases). For the CDR3, the DNA is TGTGCCTGGAGTCCTACAGGGCTCTACACAGATACGCAGTATTTT. This codes for CAWSPTGLYTDTQYF.